Listed below are T cell receptor beta chains from one sample, sequenced in a study of T cell clusters in autoimmune cytopenias. TCRdb re-called the multiplex PCR reads, yielding one record per CDR3 amino acid sequence without DNA. The sample includes about 3,500 distinct CDR3 sequences. Sequences were obtained from peripheral blood. The receptors come from a human donor with an autoimmune cytopenia or autoimmune hepatitis (not recorded which). Both conserved end residues are part of each CDR3. The order of the fields is clone size, J gene, V gene, CDR3 protein. The size of a clone is reported for some rows only, either as once, few or many, or as a class for expanded clones.

abundance: medium-sized; j_gene: TRBJ2-7; v_gene: TRBV6-5; CDR3aa: CASSSTTRREQYF
abundance: medium-sized; j_gene: TRBJ1-5; v_gene: TRBV30; CDR3aa: CAWSVGGASNQPQHF
abundance: medium-sized; j_gene: TRBJ2-2; v_gene: TRBV27; CDR3aa: CASSFITGELFF
abundance: medium-sized; j_gene: TRBJ2-2; v_gene: TRBV6-1; CDR3aa: CASSPRGELFF
abundance: medium-sized; j_gene: TRBJ2-7; v_gene: TRBV29-1; CDR3aa: CSVGSRRSYEQYF
abundance: medium-sized; j_gene: TRBJ1-1; v_gene: TRBV19; CDR3aa: CASNRNLNLNTEAFF
abundance: -; j_gene: TRBJ1-1; v_gene: TRBV6-1; CDR3aa: CASSEIRHSEAFF
abundance: medium-sized; j_gene: TRBJ1-5; v_gene: TRBV24-1; CDR3aa: CATSDGTGDSNQPQHF
abundance: medium-sized; j_gene: TRBJ1-1; v_gene: TRBV18; CDR3aa: CASSPGGNTEAFF
abundance: -; j_gene: TRBJ2-1; v_gene: TRBV7-2; CDR3aa: CASSLVGETSGRRRFF
abundance: -; j_gene: TRBJ2-2; v_gene: TRBV7-9; CDR3aa: CASSLRASGRNTGELFF
abundance: medium-sized; j_gene: TRBJ1-5; v_gene: TRBV19; CDR3aa: CASREQGGSNQPQHF
abundance: -; j_gene: TRBJ2-5; v_gene: TRBV29-1; CDR3aa: CSVEVDRGTETQYF
abundance: medium-sized; j_gene: TRBJ2-7; v_gene: TRBV19; CDR3aa: CASSIAGAGGPYEQYF
abundance: medium-sized; j_gene: TRBJ2-3; v_gene: TRBV7-6; CDR3aa: CASSLLSLGDTQYF
abundance: medium-sized; j_gene: TRBJ1-4; v_gene: TRBV15; CDR3aa: CATSRASAGANEKLFF
abundance: medium-sized; j_gene: TRBJ1-4; v_gene: TRBV15; CDR3aa: CATSSRTGDNEKLFF
abundance: medium-sized; j_gene: TRBJ2-1; v_gene: TRBV6-1; CDR3aa: CASSEVAQGYNEQFF
abundance: -; j_gene: TRBJ1-5; v_gene: TRBV24-1; CDR3aa: CATSGTPRGLKPQHF
abundance: medium-sized; j_gene: TRBJ1-1; v_gene: TRBV5-5; CDR3aa: CASSFGRMNTEAFF
abundance: -; j_gene: TRBJ2-7; v_gene: TRBV10-3; CDR3aa: CAISVLGESNEQYF
abundance: medium-sized; j_gene: TRBJ2-7; v_gene: TRBV5-6; CDR3aa: CASSTSSEQYF
abundance: medium-sized; j_gene: TRBJ1-3; v_gene: TRBV19; CDR3aa: CASSIRDAGNTIYF
abundance: -; j_gene: TRBJ2-3; v_gene: TRBV4-1; CDR3aa: CASSPGQFADTQYF
abundance: medium-sized; j_gene: TRBJ1-1; v_gene: TRBV30; CDR3aa: CAWSGVTEAFF
abundance: -; j_gene: TRBJ1-1; v_gene: TRBV13; CDR3aa: CASSLGPNGDTEAFF
abundance: -; j_gene: TRBJ2-7; v_gene: TRBV20-1; CDR3aa: CSARDGSRQPLYYEQYF
abundance: medium-sized; j_gene: TRBJ2-2; v_gene: TRBV4-2; CDR3aa: CASSPLQSGELFF
abundance: -; j_gene: TRBJ2-1; v_gene: TRBV7-9; CDR3aa: CASSLNSKNEQFF
abundance: medium-sized; j_gene: TRBJ1-5; v_gene: TRBV6-5; CDR3aa: CASSYSFGEEGQPQHF
abundance: medium-sized; j_gene: TRBJ2-1; v_gene: TRBV19; CDR3aa: CASRHRTSGVNEQFF
abundance: medium-sized; j_gene: TRBJ2-2; v_gene: TRBV15; CDR3aa: CATSRPRLAGGANTGELFF
abundance: medium-sized; j_gene: TRBJ2-5; v_gene: TRBV24-1; CDR3aa: CATSDPGQGQETQYF
abundance: -; j_gene: TRBJ2-2; v_gene: TRBV20-1; CDR3aa: CSAPGDFDTGELFF
abundance: large; j_gene: TRBJ1-6; v_gene: TRBV27; CDR3aa: CASSFGTGNSPLHF
abundance: -; j_gene: TRBJ2-7; v_gene: TRBV20-1; CDR3aa: CSARSDRVGYEQYF
abundance: medium-sized; j_gene: TRBJ2-5; v_gene: TRBV19; CDR3aa: CASSSTGGGRETQYF
abundance: medium-sized; j_gene: TRBJ1-4; v_gene: TRBV19; CDR3aa: CASRMGQGNEKLFF
abundance: medium-sized; j_gene: TRBJ2-5; v_gene: TRBV6-5; CDR3aa: CASSYTTELQETQYF
abundance: medium-sized; j_gene: TRBJ1-5; v_gene: TRBV24-1; CDR3aa: CATSDVGTNQPQHF
abundance: medium-sized; j_gene: TRBJ2-3; v_gene: TRBV6-5; CDR3aa: CASSYGAGGDTQYF
abundance: medium-sized; j_gene: TRBJ2-6; v_gene: TRBV19; CDR3aa: CASSKRGDSSGANVLTF
abundance: -; j_gene: TRBJ2-7; v_gene: TRBV20-1; CDR3aa: CSAIYPDYDSYEQYF
abundance: medium-sized; j_gene: TRBJ1-2; v_gene: TRBV12-3/TRBV12-4; CDR3aa: CASSLQSGANYGYTF
abundance: -; j_gene: TRBJ2-1; v_gene: TRBV6-5; CDR3aa: CASSYPPTGGSHNEQFF
abundance: -; j_gene: TRBJ1-3; v_gene: TRBV12-3/TRBV12-4; CDR3aa: CASSLGGGSGNTIYF
abundance: -; j_gene: TRBJ1-5; v_gene: TRBV19; CDR3aa: CASSTLSNQPQHF
abundance: medium-sized; j_gene: TRBJ2-3; v_gene: TRBV30; CDR3aa: CAWSVGTDTQYF